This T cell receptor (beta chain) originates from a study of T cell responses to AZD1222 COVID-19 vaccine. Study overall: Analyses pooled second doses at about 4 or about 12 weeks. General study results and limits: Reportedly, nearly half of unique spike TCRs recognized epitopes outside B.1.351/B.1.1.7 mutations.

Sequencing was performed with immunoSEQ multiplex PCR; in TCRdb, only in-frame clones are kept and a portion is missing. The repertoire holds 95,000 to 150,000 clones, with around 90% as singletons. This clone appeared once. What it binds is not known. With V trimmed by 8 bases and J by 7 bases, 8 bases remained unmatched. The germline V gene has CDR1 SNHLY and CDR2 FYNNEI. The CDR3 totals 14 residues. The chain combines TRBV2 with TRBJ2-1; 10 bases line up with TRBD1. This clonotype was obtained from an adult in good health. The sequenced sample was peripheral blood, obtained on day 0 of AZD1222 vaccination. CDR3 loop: CASSGTGVLNEQFF. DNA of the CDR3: TGTGCCAGCTCAGGGACAGGGGTATTGAATGAGCAGTTCTTC.